Listed below are T cell receptor beta chains from one sample, sequenced in a study of CD8 T cells in Susac syndrome. From the immunoSEQ multiplex PCR reads, TCRdb called clonotypes with MiXCR, one entry per CDR3 protein. The table has about 210,000 distinct CDR3 sequences, 95% seen once. The sample consisted of CD4+ T cells from PBMCs. These receptors were taken from a human donor with multiple sclerosis. The CDR3 runs from the conserved cysteine through the conserved F or W. The D gene is left open where the match is weak. Expanded clones are given a class, and other clones once, few, many or no size at all.

v_gene	abundance	d_gene	j_gene	CDR3nt	CDR3aa
TRBV18	NA	NA	TRBJ1-2	TGTGCCAGCTCAACCCGGACTAGTTCTTACTATGGCTACACCTTC	CASSTRTSSYYGYTF
TRBV5-1	NA	TRBD2	TRBJ2-5	TGCGCCAGTACGGGGCTAGCGGGAGTAAGTCAAGAGACCCAGTACTTC	CASTGLAGVSQETQYF
TRBV12-5	NA	NA	TRBJ1-1	TGTGCTAGTGGTTTGCCCCTGGGTCCGAGGAACACTGAAGCTTTCTTT	CASGLPLGPRNTEAFF
TRBV20-1	once	NA	TRBJ2-3	TGCAGTGCTTTTCACCTGGAATCGTATTTT	CSAFHLESYF
TRBV14	NA	NA	TRBJ1-2	TGTGCCAGCAGCCAAGATCGGGCAGGGAGGAGAGGCTACACCTTC	CASSQDRAGRRGYTF
TRBV20-1	NA	TRBD2	TRBJ2-7	TGCAGTGCTCCCAGGGGGACTAGCGGTTACGAGCAGTACTTC	CSAPRGTSGYEQYF
TRBV13	NA	NA	TRBJ1-1	TGTGCCAGCAGCCCCGGACCACGGAACACTGAAGCTTTCTTT	CASSPGPRNTEAFF
TRBV10-3	NA	TRBD2	TRBJ2-1	TGTGCCTCGGCGAGGGAGGGGAGACACAATGAGCAGTTCTTC	CASAREGRHNEQFF
TRBV3-1	NA	TRBD2	TRBJ2-3	TGTGCCAGCAGCCGACAAACTTGGCGGGGGGTTACAGATACGCAGTATTTT	CASSRQTWRGVTDTQYF
TRBV2	NA	NA	TRBJ2-6	TGTGCCAGCAGTGGGGCTTCTGGGGCCAACGTCCTGACTTTC	CASSGASGANVLTF
TRBV28	NA	NA	TRBJ2-7	TGTGCCAGCAGAGTTAGGAACGAGCAGTACTTC	CASRVRNEQYF
TRBV30	NA	NA	TRBJ2-1	TGTGCCTGGAGTGTAGGGTCGGTTGAGCAGTTCTTC	CAWSVGSVEQFF
TRBV6-5	NA	TRBD1	TRBJ1-2	TGTGCCAGCGCCTCCGGGACAGGGAGGATCCTAGGCTACACCTTC	CASASGTGRILGYTF
TRBV7-9	NA	NA	TRBJ2-1	TGTGCCAGCAGCTTAGATGGCGGGAACCACAATGAGCAGTTCTTC	CASSLDGGNHNEQFF
TRBV15	NA	TRBD1	TRBJ2-4	TGTGCCACCAGCAGAGTCGTGAACAGGGGAGACATTCAGTACTTC	CATSRVVNRGDIQYF
TRBV30	once	NA	TRBJ2-7	TGTGCCTGGACCGGGGGGCGGAAACTGTACTTC	CAWTGGRKLYF